This TCR beta chain emerged from a study of blood T cell repertoires in COVID-19. Study in general: The study drew acute and convalescent COVID-19 samples from the United States, Italy and Spain. T cells, B-cell-depleted T cells, or PBMCs supplied cDNA or gDNA.

The germline CDR1 and CDR2 sequences are LNHDA and SQIVND (reference sequence). This CDR3 has 14 amino acids. Trimming stripped 1 base from V and 8 bases from J, with 14 bases between. Per the study methods: Nucleated cell counts were estimated from reference gene primer amplification. Libraries were prepared by immunoSEQ multiplex PCR; TCRdb keeps only in-frame clonotypes and omits some of them. V and J calls plus clone size are reproduced from that table; the DNA served to infer D and trimming. The sample records roughly 62,000 clones, approximately 86% being singletons. This clone appeared a single time.

The clonotype was recovered from a man aged 65 to 85 with acute or convalescent COVID-19. What was sequenced was peripheral blood. The chain recombines TRBV19 with TRBJ1-2; D might be TRBD1 (6 bases). This chain's CDR3 is CASSIAHGGPGYTF. In DNA, the CDR3 is TGTGCCAGTAGTATAGCCCATGGGGGCCCCGGCTACACCTTC.